This is a list of T cell receptor beta chains from one sample in a study of blood T cell repertoires in COVID-19. The protocol was immunoSEQ multiplex PCR, while the TCRdb copy is restricted to in-frame clones and leaves out a portion. Among 110,000 or so clones listed, 80% to 90% were seen once. The sequencing input was peripheral blood. Source of these receptors: a man aged 65 to 79 with active or convalescent COVID-19. Each CDR3 is given with its conserved first and last residue. A D gene is named only where the DNA matches it firmly. Clone size is given for some rows only: seen once, a few or many times, or a class if the clone is expanded.

v_call: TRBV28
d_call: TRBD1
clone_size: -
j_call: TRBJ2-7
cdr3_nt: TGTGCCAGCAGGTCCCTAGGACCGGGACAGGGACGGTACGAGCAGTACTTC
cdr3_aa: CASRSLGPGQGRYEQYF

v_call: TRBV19
d_call: TRBD1
clone_size: -
j_call: TRBJ1-4
cdr3_nt: TGTGCCAGTACTGTCGGACAGGGGGGCGAAAAACTGTTTTTT
cdr3_aa: CASTVGQGGEKLFF

v_call: TRBV5-5
d_call: -
clone_size: -
j_call: TRBJ2-7
cdr3_nt: TGTGCCAGCAGCTTGTCAGGGCGCTCCTACGAGCAGTACTTC
cdr3_aa: CASSLSGRSYEQYF

v_call: TRBV18
d_call: -
clone_size: -
j_call: TRBJ2-7
cdr3_nt: TGTGCCAGCTCACCAGAGTCGGGGACCTACGAGCAGTACTTC
cdr3_aa: CASSPESGTYEQYF

v_call: TRBV28
d_call: -
clone_size: -
j_call: TRBJ2-2
cdr3_nt: TGTGCCACCTTAGTACCGAACACCGGGGAGCTGTTTTTT
cdr3_aa: CATLVPNTGELFF

v_call: TRBV5-4
d_call: TRBD1
clone_size: -
j_call: TRBJ2-7
cdr3_nt: TGTGCCAGCAGCTTGGTAGGACAGGGTCGGGACGAGCAGTACTTC
cdr3_aa: CASSLVGQGRDEQYF

v_call: TRBV7-9
d_call: TRBD1
clone_size: -
j_call: TRBJ1-2
cdr3_nt: TGTGCCAGCAGCTCTTGGACAGGGGGCGAGCTTTACACCTTC
cdr3_aa: CASSSWTGGELYTF

v_call: TRBV27
d_call: -
clone_size: once
j_call: TRBJ2-2
cdr3_nt: TGTGCCAGCAGTTTATTATCGGACTACGGGCCCGGGGAGCTGTTTTTT
cdr3_aa: CASSLLSDYGPGELFF

v_call: TRBV7-9
d_call: -
clone_size: -
j_call: TRBJ2-3
cdr3_nt: TGTGCCACCCTCCAGGGCTCAGATACGCAGTATTTT
cdr3_aa: CATLQGSDTQYF

v_call: TRBV5-1
d_call: TRBD1
clone_size: -
j_call: TRBJ1-6
cdr3_nt: TGCGCCAGCAGCCCGGGACAGGGGGACTCACCCCTCCACTTT
cdr3_aa: CASSPGQGDSPLHF

v_call: TRBV10-3
d_call: -
clone_size: -
j_call: TRBJ2-3
cdr3_nt: TGTGCCATCAACACCGGGACTAGCACAGATACGCAGTATTTT
cdr3_aa: CAINTGTSTDTQYF

v_call: TRBV18
d_call: -
clone_size: -
j_call: TRBJ1-1
cdr3_nt: TGTGCCAGCTCCCCGGGGGTCACTGAAGCTTTCTTT
cdr3_aa: CASSPGVTEAFF

v_call: TRBV29-1
d_call: -
clone_size: once
j_call: TRBJ1-1
cdr3_nt: TGCAGCTCCGGGGAGGGCAAGGGAAAAGCTTTCTTT
cdr3_aa: CSSGEGKGKAFF

v_call: TRBV5-5
d_call: -
clone_size: -
j_call: TRBJ2-7
cdr3_nt: TGTGCCAGCAGCTTGCTTTGGGAGACGTTACAGTACTTC
cdr3_aa: CASSLLWETLQYF

v_call: TRBV27
d_call: -
clone_size: -
j_call: TRBJ1-2
cdr3_nt: TGTGCCAGCAGTTCGCAGACGGGAGTTAACTATGGCTACACCTTC
cdr3_aa: CASSSQTGVNYGYTF

v_call: TRBV20-1
d_call: -
clone_size: -
j_call: TRBJ1-2
cdr3_nt: TGCAGTGTTTCGGACAGTTATGGCTACACCTTC
cdr3_aa: CSVSDSYGYTF